This T cell receptor (beta chain) derives from a study of pediatric ulcerative colitis. Note on this clone: Its specificity is not known.

Sequenced by immunoSEQ multiplex PCR; TCRdb stores in-frame clones only, minus some. Among approximately 32,000 clones listed, approximately 78% were seen once. Findings and caveats of the study: Rectal repertoires separated controls, mild-moderate and acute severe colitis.

V lost 9 bases to trimming and J lost 5 bases, with 17 bases between them. CDR3 size: 15 residues. Per germline, CDR1 LNHDA and CDR2 SQIVND (reference sequence). This TCR came from a boy younger than 18 with severe ulcerative colitis. Source material: blood. This sequence joins TRBV19 and TRBJ1-6, with D perhaps TRBD1 (5 bases). CDR3 sequence (DNA): TGTGCCAGCCGAGGGGAGTTATTAAATAATTCACCCCTCCACTTT. This codes for CASRGELLNNSPLHF.